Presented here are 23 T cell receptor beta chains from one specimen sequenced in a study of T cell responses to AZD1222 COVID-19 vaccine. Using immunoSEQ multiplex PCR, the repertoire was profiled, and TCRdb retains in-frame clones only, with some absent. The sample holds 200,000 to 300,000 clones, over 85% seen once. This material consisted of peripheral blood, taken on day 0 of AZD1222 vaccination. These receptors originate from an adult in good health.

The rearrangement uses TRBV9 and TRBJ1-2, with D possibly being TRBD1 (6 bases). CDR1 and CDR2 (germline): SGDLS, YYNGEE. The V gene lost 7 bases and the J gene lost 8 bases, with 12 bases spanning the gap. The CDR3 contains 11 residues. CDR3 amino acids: CASGSGTGYTF. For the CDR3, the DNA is TGTGCCAGCGGTTCAGGGACAGGCTACACCTTC.

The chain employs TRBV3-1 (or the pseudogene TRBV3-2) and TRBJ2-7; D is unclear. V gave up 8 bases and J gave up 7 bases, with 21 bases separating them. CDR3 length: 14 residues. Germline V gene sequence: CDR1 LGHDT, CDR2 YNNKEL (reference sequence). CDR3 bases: TGTGCCAGCCACCTATCGGGCCCGCGACGGGAGCAGTACTTC. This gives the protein CASHLSGPRREQYF.

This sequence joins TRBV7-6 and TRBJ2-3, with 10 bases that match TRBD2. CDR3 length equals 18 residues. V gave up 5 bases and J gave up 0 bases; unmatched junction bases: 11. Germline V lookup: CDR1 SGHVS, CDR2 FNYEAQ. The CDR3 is CASSQQRGGRDSTDTQYF. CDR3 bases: TGTGCCAGCAGCCAACAGCGGGGGGGGAGAGATAGCACAGATACGCAGTATTTT.

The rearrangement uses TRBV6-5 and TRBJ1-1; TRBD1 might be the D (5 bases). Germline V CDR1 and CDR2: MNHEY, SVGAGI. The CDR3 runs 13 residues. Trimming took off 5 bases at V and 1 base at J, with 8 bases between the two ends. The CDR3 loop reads CASSQDKNTEAFF. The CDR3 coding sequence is TGTGCCAGCAGTCAGGACAAGAACACTGAAGCTTTCTTT.

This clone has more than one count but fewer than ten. CDR3 protein: CSGSRAPGEQYF. The CDR3 DNA sequence: TGCAGCGGTAGCCGGGCCCCCGGGGAGCAGTACTTC. The V and J genes are TRBV29-1 and TRBJ2-7; D not resolved. Trimming took off 7 bases at V and 7 bases at J, with 17 bases between the two ends. The CDR3 has 12 amino acids. The germline gives CDR1 SQVTM, CDR2 ANQGSEA.

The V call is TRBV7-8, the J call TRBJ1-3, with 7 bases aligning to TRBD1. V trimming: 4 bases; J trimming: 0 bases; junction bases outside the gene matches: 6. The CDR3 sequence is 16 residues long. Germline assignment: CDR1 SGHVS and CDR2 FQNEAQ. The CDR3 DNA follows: TGTGCCAGCAGCTACGGACAGGTGATCTCTGGAAACACCATATATTTT. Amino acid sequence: CASSYGQVISGNTIYF.

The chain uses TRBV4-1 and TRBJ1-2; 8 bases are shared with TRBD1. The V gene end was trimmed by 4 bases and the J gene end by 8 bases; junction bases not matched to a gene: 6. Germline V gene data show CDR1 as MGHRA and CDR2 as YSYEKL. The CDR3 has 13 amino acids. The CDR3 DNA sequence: TGCGCCAGCAGCCCTGGACAGGGTGGCGGCTACACCTTC. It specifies CASSPGQGGGYTF.

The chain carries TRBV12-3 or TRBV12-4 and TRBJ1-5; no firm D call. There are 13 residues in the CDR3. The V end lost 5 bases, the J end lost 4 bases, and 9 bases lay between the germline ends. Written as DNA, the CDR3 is TGTGCCAGCAGTAAGGACCCTAATCAGCCCCAGCATTTT. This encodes CASSKDPNQPQHF.

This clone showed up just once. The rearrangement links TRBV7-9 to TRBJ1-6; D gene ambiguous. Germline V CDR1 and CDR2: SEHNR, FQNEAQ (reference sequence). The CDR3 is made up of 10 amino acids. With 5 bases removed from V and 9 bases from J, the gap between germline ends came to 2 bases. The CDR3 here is CASSRSPLHF. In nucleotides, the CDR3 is TGTGCCAGCAGCCGTTCACCCCTCCACTTT. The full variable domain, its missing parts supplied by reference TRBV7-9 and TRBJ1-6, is DTGVSQNPRHKITKRGQNVTFRCDPISEHNRLYWYRQTLGQGPEFLTYFQNEAQLEKSRLLSDRFSAERPKGSFSTLEIQRTEQGDSAMYLCASSRSPLHFGNGTRLTVT.

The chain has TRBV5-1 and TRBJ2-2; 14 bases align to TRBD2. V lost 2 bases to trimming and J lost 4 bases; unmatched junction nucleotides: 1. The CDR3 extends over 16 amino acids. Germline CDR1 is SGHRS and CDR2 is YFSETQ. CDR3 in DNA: TGCGCCAGCAGCTTCGGACTAGCGGGGGGCACCGGGGAGCTGTTTTTT. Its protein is CASSFGLAGGTGELFF.

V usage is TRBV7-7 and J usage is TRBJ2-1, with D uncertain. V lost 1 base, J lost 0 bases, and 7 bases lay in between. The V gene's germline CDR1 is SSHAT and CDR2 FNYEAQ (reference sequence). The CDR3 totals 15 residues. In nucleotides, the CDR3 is TGTGCCAGCAGCTTAGGGGTGGGCTCCTACAATGAGCAGTTCTTC. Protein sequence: CASSLGVGSYNEQFF.

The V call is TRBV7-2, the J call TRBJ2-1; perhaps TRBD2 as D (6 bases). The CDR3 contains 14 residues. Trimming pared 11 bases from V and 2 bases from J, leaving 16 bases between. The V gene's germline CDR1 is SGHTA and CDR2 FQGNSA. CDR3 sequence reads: CALGGSRPYNEQFF. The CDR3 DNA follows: TGTGCCTTGGGGGGTTCTAGGCCCTACAATGAGCAGTTCTTC.

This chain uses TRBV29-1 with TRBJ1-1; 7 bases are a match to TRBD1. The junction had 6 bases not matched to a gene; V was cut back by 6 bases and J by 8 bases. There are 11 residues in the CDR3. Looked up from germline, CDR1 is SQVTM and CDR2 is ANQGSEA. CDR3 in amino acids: CSVLTGVEAFF. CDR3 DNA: TGCAGCGTACTCACAGGGGTGGAAGCTTTCTTT.

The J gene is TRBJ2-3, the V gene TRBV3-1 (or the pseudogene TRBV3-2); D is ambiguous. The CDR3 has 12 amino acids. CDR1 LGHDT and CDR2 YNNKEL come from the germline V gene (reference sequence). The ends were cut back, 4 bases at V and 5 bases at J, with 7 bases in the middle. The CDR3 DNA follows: TGTGCCAGCAGCCCTTGGGGAGATACGCAGTATTTT. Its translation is CASSPWGDTQYF.

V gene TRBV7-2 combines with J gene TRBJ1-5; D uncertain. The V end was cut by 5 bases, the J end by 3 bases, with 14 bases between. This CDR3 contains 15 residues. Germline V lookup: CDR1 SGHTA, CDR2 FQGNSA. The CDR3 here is CASSPWGHDNQPQHF. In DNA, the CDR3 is TGTGCCAGCAGCCCCTGGGGTCACGACAATCAGCCCCAGCATTTT.

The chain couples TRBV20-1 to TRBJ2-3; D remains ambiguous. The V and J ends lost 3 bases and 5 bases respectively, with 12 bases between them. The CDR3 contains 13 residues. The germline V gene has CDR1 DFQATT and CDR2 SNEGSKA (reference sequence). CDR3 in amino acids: CSASPPLGDTQYF. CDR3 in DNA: TGCAGTGCTAGTCCCCCACTGGGAGATACGCAGTATTTT.

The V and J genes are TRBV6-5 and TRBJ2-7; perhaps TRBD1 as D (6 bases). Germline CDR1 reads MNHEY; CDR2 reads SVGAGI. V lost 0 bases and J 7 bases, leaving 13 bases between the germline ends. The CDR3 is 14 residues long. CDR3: CASSYSMQGREQYF. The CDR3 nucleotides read TGTGCCAGCAGTTACTCGATGCAGGGGCGGGAGCAGTACTTC.

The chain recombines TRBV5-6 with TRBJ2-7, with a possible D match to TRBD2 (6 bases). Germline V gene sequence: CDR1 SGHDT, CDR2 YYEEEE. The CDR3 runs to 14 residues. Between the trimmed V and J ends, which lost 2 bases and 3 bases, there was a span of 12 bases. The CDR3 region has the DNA TGTGCCAGCAGCTTAGCCAGGGAGGACTACGAGCAGTACTTC. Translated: CASSLAREDYEQYF.

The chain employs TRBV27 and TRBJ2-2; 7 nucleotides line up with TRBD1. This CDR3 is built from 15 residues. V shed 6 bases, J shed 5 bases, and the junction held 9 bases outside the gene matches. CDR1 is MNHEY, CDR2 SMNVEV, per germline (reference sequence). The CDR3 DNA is TGTGCCAGCAGAGGGTACAGGGGTCCGACCGGGGAGCTGTTTTTT. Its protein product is CASRGYRGPTGELFF.

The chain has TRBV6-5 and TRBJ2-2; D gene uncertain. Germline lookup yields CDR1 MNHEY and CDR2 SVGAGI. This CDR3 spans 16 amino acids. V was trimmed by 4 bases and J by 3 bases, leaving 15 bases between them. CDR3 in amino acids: CASSFGHPVDTGELFF. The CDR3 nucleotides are TGTGCCAGCAGTTTCGGGCACCCTGTTGACACCGGGGAGCTGTTTTTT.

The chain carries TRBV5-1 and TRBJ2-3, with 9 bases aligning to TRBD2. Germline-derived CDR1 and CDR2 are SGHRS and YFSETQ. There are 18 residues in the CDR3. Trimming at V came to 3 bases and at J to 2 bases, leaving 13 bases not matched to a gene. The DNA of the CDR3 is TGCGCCAGCAGCTCTTCCTTGACTAGCGGCGGGACCACAGATACGCAGTATTTT. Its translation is CASSSSLTSGGTTDTQYF.

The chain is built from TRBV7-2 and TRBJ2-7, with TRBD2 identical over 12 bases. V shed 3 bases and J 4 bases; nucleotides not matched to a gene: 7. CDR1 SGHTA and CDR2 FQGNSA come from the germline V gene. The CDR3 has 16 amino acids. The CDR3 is CASSFGPGLAGYEQYF. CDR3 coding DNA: TGTGCCAGCAGCTTTGGCCCGGGACTAGCGGGTTACGAGCAGTACTTC.

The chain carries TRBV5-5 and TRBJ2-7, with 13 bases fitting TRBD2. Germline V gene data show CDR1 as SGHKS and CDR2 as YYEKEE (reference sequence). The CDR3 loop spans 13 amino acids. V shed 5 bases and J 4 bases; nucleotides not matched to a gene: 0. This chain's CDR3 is CASRLAGGYEQYF. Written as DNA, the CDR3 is TGTGCCAGCAGACTAGCGGGAGGGTACGAGCAGTACTTC. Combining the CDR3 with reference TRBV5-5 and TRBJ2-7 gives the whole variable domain DAGVTQSPTHLIKTRGQQVTLRCSPISGHKSVSWYQQVLGQGPQFIFQYYEKEERGRGNFPDRFSARQFPNYSSELNVNALLLGDSALYLCASRLAGGYEQYFGPGTRLTVT.